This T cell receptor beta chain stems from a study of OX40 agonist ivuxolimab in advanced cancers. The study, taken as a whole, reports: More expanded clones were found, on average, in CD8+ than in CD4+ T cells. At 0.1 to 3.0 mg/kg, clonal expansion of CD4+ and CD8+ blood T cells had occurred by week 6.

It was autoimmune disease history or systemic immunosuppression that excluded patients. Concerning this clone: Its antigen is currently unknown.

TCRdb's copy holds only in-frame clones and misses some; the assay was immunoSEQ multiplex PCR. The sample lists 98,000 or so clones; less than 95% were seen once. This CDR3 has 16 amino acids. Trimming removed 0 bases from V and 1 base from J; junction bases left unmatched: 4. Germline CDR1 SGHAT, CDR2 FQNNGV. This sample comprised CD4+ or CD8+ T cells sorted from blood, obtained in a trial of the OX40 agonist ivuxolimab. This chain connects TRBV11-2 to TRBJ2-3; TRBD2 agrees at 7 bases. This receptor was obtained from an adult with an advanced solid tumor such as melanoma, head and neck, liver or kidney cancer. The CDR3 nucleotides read TGTGCCAGCAGCTTAGAAGGAAGCGGGGGCACAGATACGCAGTATTTT. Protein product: CASSLEGSGGTDTQYF.